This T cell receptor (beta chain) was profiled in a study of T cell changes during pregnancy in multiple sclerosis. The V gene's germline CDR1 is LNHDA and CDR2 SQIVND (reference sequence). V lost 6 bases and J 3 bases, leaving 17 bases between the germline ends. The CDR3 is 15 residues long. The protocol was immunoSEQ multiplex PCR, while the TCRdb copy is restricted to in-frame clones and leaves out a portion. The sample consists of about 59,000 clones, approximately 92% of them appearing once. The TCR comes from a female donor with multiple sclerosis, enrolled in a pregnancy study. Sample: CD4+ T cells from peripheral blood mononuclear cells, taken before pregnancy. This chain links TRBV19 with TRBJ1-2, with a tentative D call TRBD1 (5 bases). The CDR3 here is CASSRRAGVDYGYTF. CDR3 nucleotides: TGTGCCAGTAGCCGGCGGGCGGGGGTTGACTATGGCTACACCTTC.